This TCR beta chain is drawn from a study of control samples from healthy donors and cancer patients. Clones were read by immunoSEQ multiplex PCR, and TCRdb kept only the in-frame ones, dropping some. Among around 200,000 clones, roughly 91% were seen once, and the ten largest hold more than 1.4%. Trimming removed 4 bases from V and 0 bases from J, with 10 bases in between. This CDR3 is 15 amino acids long. CDR1 is MDHEN, CDR2 SYDVKM, per germline. The chain links TRBV28 to TRBJ2-4; D uncertain. Sequenced input: blood. The clonotype was recovered from a man aged 18 to 35 in good health. As DNA, the CDR3 is TGTGCCAGCAGTTCCCCATATCTAGCCAAAAACATTCAGTACTTC. It is translated as CASSSPYLAKNIQYF.